This T cell receptor (beta chain) was retrieved from a study of blood T cell repertoires in COVID-19 (dated by TCRdb to the early 2020s). At the level of the whole study: The collaborator samples originated in the United States, Italy and Spain and spanned the acute and convalescent phases of COVID-19. The prospective study material was composed of cDNA or gDNA derived from T cells, B-cell-depleted T cells, or PBMCs. Subjects who had been exposed to COVID-19, were actively infected with it, or had recovered from it provided the deeply sampled blood TCRbeta repertoires that made up the dataset. The repertoires were released in a freely available public database intended as a resource for research on the immune response to SARS-CoV-2. Samples were obtained from the ongoing ImmuneRACE study (first 160 participants) and from over 1,000 subjects provided by 6 global collaborators. Sample metadata almost always included a de-identified subject ID, COVID-19 status, age in years and sex. Where available, HLA class I and class II types were taken from metadata supplied by the sample provider and were not determined by assay-based typing.

About this clone: Its target antigen remains unknown. One base away there is no much larger clone; base qualities are not given.

One collaborating source in Seattle enrolled patients during active infection and followed them longitudinally through the course of disease. The collaborating institutions used their own protocols to collect whole blood in K2EDTA tubes. For TCRbeta analysis, collaborators shipped samples as frozen whole blood, isolated PBMCs, or DNA extracted from either of those sample types. On the study overall, not on this receptor specifically: How much clinical and demographic metadata was included differed by source and by participant, and the metadata was provided uncurated.

TCRbeta CDR3 regions were amplified from genomic DNA using the immunoSEQ Assay, a bias-controlled multiplex PCR. The source study handled its data this way. Within the assay, amplification of reference gene primers was used to estimate how many nucleated cells each sample contained. Sequence reads were collapsed and filtered to measure the absolute abundance of every unique TCRbeta CDR3 rearrangement. For each sample, productive Simpson clonality was calculated by taking the square root of Simpson's diversity index across productive rearrangements. TCRdb re-hosts the immuneACCESS table, in-frame sequences only. Its copies lack some clones; in the studies checked, an unresolved V gene accounts for under half of them, and the cause for the rest is not known. V, J and clone size reflect that table, while D and trimming were determined from the DNA. The sample table holds 150,000 or so clones, of which about 89% were seen once. The top ten constitute around 4.2% of the sample.

Specimen: peripheral blood. The TCR was taken from a man in his 60s with COVID-19, enrolled during active disease.

The CDR3 sequence is CASSEGGQGAYYGYTF. The DNA sequence is as follows: TGTGCCAGCAGTGAAGGGGGACAGGGGGCATACTATGGCTACACCTTC. The rearranged chain carries TRBV2 and TRBJ1-2; the central 12 bases match TRBD1. CDR1 and CDR2 were assigned from the germline V gene as SNHLY and FYNNEI. V is cut back by 1 base and J by 3 bases, with 3 bases in the junction unmatched. Its CDR3 holds 16 amino acids, cysteine through phenylalanine. The CDR3 DNA has 48 bases and is translated from base 1.